Described below is a single TCR beta chain sequence and its context. Its specific antigen is unknown. These data belong to a study of cytomegalovirus exposure and HLA in healthy donors (dated by TCRdb to about 2017). With regard to the full study: According to an earlier analysis of a few hundred of the donors, roughly 180 million T cells yielded 100 million or so unique TCR beta sequences and approximately 300 Gb of sequence data. Roughly 300 gigabases of sequencing data and roughly 90 million unique TCR sequences were included in an early release covering over 600 HLA-typed donors. Among the roughly 410 genotyped donors, 75% to 90% belonged to the genetic ancestry cluster associated with self-reported Caucasian donors. The aim of the study was to test whether cataloging public T cell receptors could identify signatures of past pathogen exposure. The T cell repertoires of under 750 subjects were profiled by immunosequencing and related to cytomegalovirus serostatus. In addition to the first cohort of approximately 670 subjects, a separate validation cohort of 130 or so different subjects was used. To predict cytomegalovirus infection status, the study combined high-throughput TCR immunosequencing, statistical association of individual TCRs with disease status, and machine learning. A later analysis re-examined previously published TCR beta repertoires from 600 to 700 donors and added high-resolution HLA genotyping to investigate patterns of TCR occurrence. In the later analysis, no new phenotypic data were used to find candidate immune exposures; instead, reliance was placed on TCR beta sequences and their occurrence across donors. To decide whether each TCR beta V gene segment behaved as functional or pseudogenic, an earlier analysis of some 580 of the donors relied on high-throughput TCR beta sequencing. Donor age, sex, ethnicity and CMV serostatus were compiled alongside the repertoire data. In a later genetic analysis, genome-wide SNP genotypes for about three fifths of the roughly 670 donors were used, and that subset was treated as a discovery cohort. All discovery cohort repertoires had been generated on a single sequencing platform. HLA typing covered class I and class II loci at four-digit resolution. The number of typed donors differed by locus: about 620-640 for A, B, C, DRB1 and DQB1; 500 to 550 for DQA1; about 600 for DPA1; and 400 to 480 for DPB1. Four or five DR-DQ haplotypes were handled as single units for association and clustering because linkage in the cohort was strong. On average, around 240,000 unique TCR beta nucleotide sequences were sequenced per donor among 398 genotyped donors of the cohort, with 15% to 20% of those sequences being non-productive.

The paper as a whole reports these results and caveats: A further reported finding was that TCR beta sequences accurately predicted the HLA-A and HLA-B alleles for most subjects in the first cohort. HLA typing was unavailable for some donors at each locus, so association tests used only the typed subset. Linkage disequilibrium might explain the correlated functional status among segregating V segments, but an unknown experimental factor could not be ruled out. A later analysis found that HLA-associated TCR beta chains were more clonally expanded and had lower generation probabilities than equally common non-associated chains. A later analysis found that TCR association rates varied across HLA loci, with DRB1 alleles showing the most associated TCRs and HLA-C alleles the fewest. Most TCR sequences were observed very rarely across donors, whereas some public TCRs were present in many individuals. CMV serostatus was the only immune exposure information available for the cohort. Roughly 15 rarely observed V segments, including chromosome 9 orphons, were excluded from the earlier analysis of a few hundred of the donors because counts were too low. The study gave a list of 150 to 200 TCR beta chains associated with cytomegalovirus. A few of the identified cytomegalovirus-associated TCR beta chains were confirmed in vitro to be specific for cytomegalovirus antigens. Broadly in line with IMGT annotations, most TCR beta V segments showed up in productive rearrangements about 87% or about 30% of the time in an earlier analysis of approximately 600 of the donors. A later analysis associated about 17,000 TCR beta sequences with specific HLA alleles at a false discovery rate of 0.05. It was suggested by the authors that the approach could potentially be generalized to other disease states and immunological phenotypes. V-gene and J-gene trimming of TCR beta chains was associated with a missense DCLRE1C variant in a later genetic analysis, and the association was replicated in an independent cohort. In a later analysis, most CMV-associated TCR beta chains were found to appear HLA-restricted, with HLA associations seemingly driven largely by CMV exposure. In a later analysis, several top co-occurrence clusters were reported to appear linked to parvovirus B19, influenza, CMV and Epstein-Barr virus. A group of highly shared sequence variants was considered likely to be a technical artifact of the sequencing pipeline. The presence/absence analyses assumed that sequencing depth was roughly uniform across donors, and that assumption may not be true. When HLA alleles, especially DR and DQ, strongly co-occurred, TCR associations were difficult to assign to individual alleles. In both the original and validation cohorts, the classifier was reported to diagnose cytomegalovirus status with high specificity and sensitivity. In this cohort, only TCR beta chains were sequenced, and detectable features were limited by the absence of alpha or paired-chain data. According to a later genetic analysis, donors in an Asian-associated ancestry cluster had fewer N-insertions in productive TCRs than the approximately 610-donor mean.

The library was prepared using the immunoSEQ multiplex PCR assay. The multiplex PCR relied on a mix of 60 forward primers for TCR Vbeta segments and 13 reverse primers for TCR Jbeta segments. The CDR3 region of rearranged TCR beta genes was amplified from genomic DNA by a multiplex PCR assay. Amplified TCR beta libraries were sequenced as 87-base-pair reads on the Illumina HiSeq System. In the paper's pipeline: In a later analysis, tens of millions of unique TCR beta chains were counted across the 500 to 850 repertoires, and approximately 9.9 million of these chains were shared by at least two donors. Raw reads were error-corrected and collapsed into unique sequences with a nearest-neighbor algorithm that merged closely related sequences to remove PCR and sequencing errors. V, D and J gene segments were assigned by aligning CDR3 sequences to IMGT reference sequences. For a sequence to be retained, a match of at least six nucleotides was required to both a V gene segment and a J gene segment. A rearrangement counted as productive if the CDR3 had no stop codons and remained in frame with V and J, and every other rearrangement counted as non-productive. CDR3 was defined according to IMGT convention as the region running from the second conserved V-encoded cysteine to the conserved J-encoded phenylalanine. Sequences without an unambiguous match to a single V gene segment were excluded from the earlier analysis of approximately 560 of the donors. An earlier analysis of about 600 of the donors called V segments functional above 56.7% productive rearrangements and segregating when the between-donor standard deviation exceeded 5%. A statistical classification framework was developed to diagnose cytomegalovirus status using the catalog of TCR beta chain sequences. In a later analysis, V and J genes were assigned by comparing TCR nucleotide sequences against IMGT/GENE-DB human TR gene sequences. In a later analysis, CDR3 sequences and most-parsimonious VDJ recombination scenarios were assigned using the TCRdist pipeline. In a later analysis, each TCR beta chain was defined by its CDR3 amino acid sequence together with its V-gene family, and reads without a unique V-gene family were excluded. To address suspected cross-contamination and a sequencing artifact, a later analysis removed approximately 590 highly shared, low-generation-probability nucleotide sequences. In a later analysis, a clonal expansion index for each public chain was calculated from normalized within-repertoire ranks of inferred template counts. In a later analysis, generation probabilities were computed with a VDJ recombination model fitted to out-of-frame rearrangements, and the resulting probabilities were checked against IGoR. Hypergeometric tests were used in a later analysis to score TCR-TCR, TCR-HLA and TCR-CMV co-occurrence, with a repertoire-size bias correction applied to the TCR pairs. In a later analysis, false discovery rates were estimated by permuting HLA or CMV assignments 20 times. In a later analysis, co-occurring TCRs were grouped using DBSCAN, and TCRdist sequence similarity was added for clustering within HLA-allele-positive subsets. Co-occurrence clustering excluded repertoires with fewer than 30,000 or more than 120,000 public chains, plus five with anomalous nucleotide sharing. TCRdb took over this immuneACCESS table, retaining in-frame rearrangements with V and J assigned. Such tables are incomplete; in checked studies, under half of the missing clones stem from an unresolved V gene, and the remainder is unexplained. Clone size and the V and J calls come from that table; the DNA yielded D and trimming. For this sample, the table gives around 75,000 clones. The top ten constitute roughly 0.9% of the sample.

The cohort was made up of 666 healthy bone marrow donors. All cohort members were sampled while nominally healthy, although unrecorded immune exposures were likely present. The donor tested CMV seronegative, placing the donor among the 300 to 450 seronegative members of the cohort. Every donor gave a peripheral blood sample, and the peripheral blood mononuclear cells from that sample were used for TCR beta sequencing. The Qiagen DNeasy Blood Extraction Kit was used to extract genomic DNA from the blood cell samples. The origin of this receptor is a boy younger than 18 in good health and CMV-seronegative. The sequencing input was PBMCs.

The CDR3 reads as follows: CASSTWTSGSTDTQYF. The DNA sequence reads TGTGCCAGCAGTACCTGGACTAGCGGGAGCACAGATACGCAGTATTTT. Rearrangement joined TRBV27 to TRBJ2-3; the central 11 bases match TRBD2. From the germline V gene (reference sequence), CDR1 is MNHEY and CDR2 is SMNVEV. From the cysteine up to the phenylalanine, the CDR3 has a length of 16 residues. Only the CDR3 DNA stays, 48 bases, in frame from base 1. From V the trimming removes 5 bases and from J it removes 0 bases, while the gene matches leave 4 bases of the junction unaccounted for.